The rows below give T cell receptor beta chains drawn from one sample of a study of monozygotic twins with inflammatory bowel disease. TCRdb reanalyzed the 5' RACE reads and collapses them to one entry per CDR3 protein, without DNA. The sample totals under 150,000 distinct CDR3 sequences. The specimen was blood. The receptors stem from a human donor with ulcerative colitis or Crohn's disease, or a healthy co-twin of an affected twin (not recorded which). The CDR3 runs from the conserved cysteine through the conserved F or W.

TRBV7-2	TRBJ2-5	CASSPRASGISETQYF
TRBV18	TRBJ2-1	CASSPRLAGGSYNEQFF
TRBV7-9	TRBJ1-2	CASSPGQAPSGYTF
TRBV7-2	TRBJ2-7	CASSLDPGQGAYEQYF
TRBV5-1	TRBJ2-3	CASTSSGGSTDTQYF
TRBV3-1	TRBJ2-3	CASSPGPSGGDTQYF
TRBV7-9	TRBJ2-7	CASSLVELSYEQYF
TRBV11-3	TRBJ2-1	CASSREGTGANEQFF
TRBV7-3	TRBJ1-1	CASSYKCGGPHLVCTEAFF
TRBV9	TRBJ2-7	CASSATGPYEQYF
TRBV7-2	TRBJ2-1	CASSLDTGPGSNEQFF